Included here is one TCR beta chain sequence, with context. Its target is not known. Assay: immunoSEQ multiplex PCR; the TCRdb copy retains only in-frame clones and omits some. The sample has 40,000 to 50,000 clones; approximately 86% are singletons. Germline V gene sequence: CDR1 SNHLY, CDR2 FYNNEI. CDR3 length: 15 residues. The V and J ends lost 5 bases and 2 bases, in that order; junction bases with no gene match: 7. The sample belongs to a study of PD-L1 blockade in urothelial cancer. The study's findings and limits: A below-median TCR clonality in blood before treatment predicted better survival.

This sample's time point: peripheral blood 6 weeks after treatment start. The study collected 1 to 8 samples per patient, pretreatment and on-treatment. The receptor was isolated from a man between 60 and 75 years old with urothelial cancer. Sample: PBMCs, taken around atezolizumab (anti-PD-L1) treatment. The J gene is TRBJ1-2, the V gene TRBV2; TRBD1 aligns across 8 bases. CDR3 amino acids: CASSQGQGANYGYTF. The DNA of the CDR3 is TGTGCCAGCAGTCAAGGACAGGGAGCAAACTATGGCTACACCTTC.